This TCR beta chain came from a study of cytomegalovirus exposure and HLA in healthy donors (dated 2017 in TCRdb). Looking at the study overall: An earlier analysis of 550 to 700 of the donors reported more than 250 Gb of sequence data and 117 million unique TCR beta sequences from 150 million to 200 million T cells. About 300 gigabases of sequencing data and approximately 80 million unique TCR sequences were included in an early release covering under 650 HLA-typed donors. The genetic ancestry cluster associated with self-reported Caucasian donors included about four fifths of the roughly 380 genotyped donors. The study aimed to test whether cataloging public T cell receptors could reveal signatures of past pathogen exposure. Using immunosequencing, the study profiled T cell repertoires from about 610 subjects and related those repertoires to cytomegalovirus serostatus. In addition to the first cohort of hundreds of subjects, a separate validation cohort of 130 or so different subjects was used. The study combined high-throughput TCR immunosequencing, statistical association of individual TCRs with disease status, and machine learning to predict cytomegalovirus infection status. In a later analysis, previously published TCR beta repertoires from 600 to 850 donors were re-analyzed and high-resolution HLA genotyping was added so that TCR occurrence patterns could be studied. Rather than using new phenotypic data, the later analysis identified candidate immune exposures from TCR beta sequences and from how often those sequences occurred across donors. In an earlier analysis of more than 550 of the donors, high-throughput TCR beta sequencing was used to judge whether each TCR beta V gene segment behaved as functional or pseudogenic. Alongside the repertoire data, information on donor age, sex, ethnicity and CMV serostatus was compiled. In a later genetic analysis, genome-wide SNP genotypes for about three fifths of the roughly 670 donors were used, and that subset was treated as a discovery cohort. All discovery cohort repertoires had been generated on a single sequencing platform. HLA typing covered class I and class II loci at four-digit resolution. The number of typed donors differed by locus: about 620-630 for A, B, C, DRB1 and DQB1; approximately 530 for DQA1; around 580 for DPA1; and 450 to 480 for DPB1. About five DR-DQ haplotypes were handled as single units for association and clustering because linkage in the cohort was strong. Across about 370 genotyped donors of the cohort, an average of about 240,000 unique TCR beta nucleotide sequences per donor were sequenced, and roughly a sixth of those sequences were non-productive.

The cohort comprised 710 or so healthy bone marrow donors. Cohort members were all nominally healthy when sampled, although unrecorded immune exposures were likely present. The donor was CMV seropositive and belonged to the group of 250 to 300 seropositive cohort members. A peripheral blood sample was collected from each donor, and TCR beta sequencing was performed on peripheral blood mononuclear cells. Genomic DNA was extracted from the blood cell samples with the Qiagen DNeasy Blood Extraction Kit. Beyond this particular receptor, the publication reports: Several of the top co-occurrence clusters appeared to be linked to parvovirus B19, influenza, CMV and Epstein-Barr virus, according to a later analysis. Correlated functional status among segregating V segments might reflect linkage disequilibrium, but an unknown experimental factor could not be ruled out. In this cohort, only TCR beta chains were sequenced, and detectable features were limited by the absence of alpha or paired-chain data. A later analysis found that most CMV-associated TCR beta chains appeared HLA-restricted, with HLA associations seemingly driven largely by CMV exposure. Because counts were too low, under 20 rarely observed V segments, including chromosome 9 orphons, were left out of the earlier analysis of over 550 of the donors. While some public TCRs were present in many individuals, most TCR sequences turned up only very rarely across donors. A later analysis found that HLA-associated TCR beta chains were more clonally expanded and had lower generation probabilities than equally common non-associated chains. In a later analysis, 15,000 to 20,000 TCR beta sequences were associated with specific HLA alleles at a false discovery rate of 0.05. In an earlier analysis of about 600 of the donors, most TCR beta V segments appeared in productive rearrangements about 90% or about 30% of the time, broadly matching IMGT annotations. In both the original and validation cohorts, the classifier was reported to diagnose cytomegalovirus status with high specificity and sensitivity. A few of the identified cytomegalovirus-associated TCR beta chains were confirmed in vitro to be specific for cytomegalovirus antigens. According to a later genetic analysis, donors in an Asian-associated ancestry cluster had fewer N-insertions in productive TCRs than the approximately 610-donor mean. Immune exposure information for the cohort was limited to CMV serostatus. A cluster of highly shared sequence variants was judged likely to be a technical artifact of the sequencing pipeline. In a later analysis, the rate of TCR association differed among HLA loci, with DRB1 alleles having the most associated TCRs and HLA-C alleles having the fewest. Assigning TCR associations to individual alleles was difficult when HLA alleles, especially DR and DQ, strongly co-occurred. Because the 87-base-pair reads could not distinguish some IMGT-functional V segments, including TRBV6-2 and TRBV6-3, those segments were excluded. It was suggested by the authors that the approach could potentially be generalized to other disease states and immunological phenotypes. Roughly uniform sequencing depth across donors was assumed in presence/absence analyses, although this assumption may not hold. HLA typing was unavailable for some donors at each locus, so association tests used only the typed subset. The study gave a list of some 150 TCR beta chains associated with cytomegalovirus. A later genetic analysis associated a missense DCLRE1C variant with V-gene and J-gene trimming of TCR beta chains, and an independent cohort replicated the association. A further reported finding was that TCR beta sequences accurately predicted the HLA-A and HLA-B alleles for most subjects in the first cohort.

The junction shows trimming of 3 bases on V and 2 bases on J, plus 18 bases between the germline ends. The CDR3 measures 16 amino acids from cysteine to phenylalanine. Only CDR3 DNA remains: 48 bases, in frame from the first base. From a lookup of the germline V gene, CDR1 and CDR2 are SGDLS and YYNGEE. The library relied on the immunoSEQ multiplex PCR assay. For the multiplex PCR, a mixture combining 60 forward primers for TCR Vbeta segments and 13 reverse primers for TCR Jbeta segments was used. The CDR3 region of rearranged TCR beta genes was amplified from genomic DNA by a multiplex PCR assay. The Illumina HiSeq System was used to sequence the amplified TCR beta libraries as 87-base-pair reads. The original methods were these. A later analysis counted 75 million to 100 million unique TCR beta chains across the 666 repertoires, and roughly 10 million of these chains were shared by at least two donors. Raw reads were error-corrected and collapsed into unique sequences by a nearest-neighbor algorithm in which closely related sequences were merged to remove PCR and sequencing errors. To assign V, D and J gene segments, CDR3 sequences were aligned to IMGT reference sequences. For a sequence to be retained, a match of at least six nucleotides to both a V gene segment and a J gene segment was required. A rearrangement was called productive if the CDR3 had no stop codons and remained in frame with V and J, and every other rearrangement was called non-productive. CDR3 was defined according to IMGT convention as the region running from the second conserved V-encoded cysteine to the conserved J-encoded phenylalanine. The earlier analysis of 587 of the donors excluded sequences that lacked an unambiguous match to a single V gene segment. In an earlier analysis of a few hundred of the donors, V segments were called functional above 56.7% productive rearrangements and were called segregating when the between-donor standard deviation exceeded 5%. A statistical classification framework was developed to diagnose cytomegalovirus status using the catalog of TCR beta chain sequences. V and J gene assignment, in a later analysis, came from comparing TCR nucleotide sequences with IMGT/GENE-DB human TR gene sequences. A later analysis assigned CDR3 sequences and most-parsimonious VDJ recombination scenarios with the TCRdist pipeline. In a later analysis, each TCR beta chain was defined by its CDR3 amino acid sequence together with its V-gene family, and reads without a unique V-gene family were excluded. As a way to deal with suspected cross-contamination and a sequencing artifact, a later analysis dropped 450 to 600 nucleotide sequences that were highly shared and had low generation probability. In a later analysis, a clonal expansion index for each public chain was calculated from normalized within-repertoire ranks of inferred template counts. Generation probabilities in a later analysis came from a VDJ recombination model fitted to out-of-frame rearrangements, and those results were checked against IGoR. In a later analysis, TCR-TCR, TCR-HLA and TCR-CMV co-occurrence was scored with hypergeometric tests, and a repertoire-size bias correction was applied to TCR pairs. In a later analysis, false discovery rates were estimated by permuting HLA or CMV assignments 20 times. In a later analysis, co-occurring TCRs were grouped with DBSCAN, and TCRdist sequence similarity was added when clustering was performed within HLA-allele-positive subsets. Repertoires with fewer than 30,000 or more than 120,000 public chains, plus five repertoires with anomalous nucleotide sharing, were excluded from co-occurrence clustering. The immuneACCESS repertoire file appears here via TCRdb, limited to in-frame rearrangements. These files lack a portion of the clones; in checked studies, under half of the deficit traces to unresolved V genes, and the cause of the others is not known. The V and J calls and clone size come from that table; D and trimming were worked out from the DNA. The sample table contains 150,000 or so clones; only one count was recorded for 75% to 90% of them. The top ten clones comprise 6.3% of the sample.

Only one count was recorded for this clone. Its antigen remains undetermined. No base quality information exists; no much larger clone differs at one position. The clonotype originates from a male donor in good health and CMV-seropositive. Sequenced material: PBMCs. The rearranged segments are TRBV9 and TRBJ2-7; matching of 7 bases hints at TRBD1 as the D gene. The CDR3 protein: CASSGPTGSGAYEQYF. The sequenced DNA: TGTGCCAGCAGCGGCCCGACAGGGTCGGGGGCCTACGAGCAGTACTTC.